This T cell receptor (beta chain) comes out of a study of blood T cell repertoires in COVID-19. The Seattle patients, enrolled during active infection, were followed longitudinally. Using immunoSEQ multiplex PCR, the repertoire was profiled, and TCRdb retains in-frame clones only, with some absent. The table records some 520,000 clones, roughly nine tenths of them present only once. Trimming cost V 3 bases and J 13 bases, with 17 bases left between them. The CDR3 totals 14 residues. From germline, CDR1 is SGHRS and CDR2 YFSETQ. Sequencing used peripheral blood. The chain links TRBV5-1 to TRBJ1-6; D may be TRBD1 (5 bases). The receptor was isolated from a man in his late teens or twenties with COVID-19, enrolled during active disease. Here the CDR3 DNA reads TGCGCCAGCAGCTCTTCCCAAGGGGTGTATCCCCTCCACTTT. Translation: CASSSSQGVYPLHF.